Below are 28 T cell receptor beta chains sequenced from a single sample in a study of graft-versus-host responses after intestinal transplantation. These receptors have no known antigen. Sequencing was performed with immunoSEQ multiplex PCR; in TCRdb, only in-frame clones are kept and a portion is missing. In the table there are about 130,000 clones, nearly 95% of which are singletons. Sequences were derived from unstimulated CD4+ T cells sorted from spleen or lymph node cells, sampled before intestinal transplant. These receptors all come from a human donor who received an intestinal transplant.

As DNA, the CDR3 is TGTGCCAGCAGCTTTTCCCCTGAAGCTTTCTTT. Translated: CASSFSPEAFF. The chain has TRBV7-2 and TRBJ1-1; no clear D. Trimming stripped 3 bases from V and 6 bases from J, with 5 bases between. Germline CDR1 reads SGHTA; CDR2 reads FQGNSA. The CDR3 contains 11 residues. Looking up the rest from reference TRBV7-2 and TRBJ1-1 gives the full variable domain: GAGVSQSPSNKVTEKGKDVELRCDPISGHTALYWYRQSLGQGLEFLIYFQGNSAPDKSGLPSDRFSAERTGGSVSTLTIQRTQQEDSAVYLCASSFSPEAFFGQGTRLTVV.

As DNA, the CDR3 is TGTGCCAGCAGCATCCCGGGACAGATCTCCTACGAGCAGTACTTC. Translating it yields CASSIPGQISYEQYF. The J gene is TRBJ2-7, the V gene TRBV4-2, with TRBD1 matching 7 bases. The germline gives CDR1 LGHNA, CDR2 YNFKEQ. J lost 0 bases, V lost 5 bases, and 7 bases had no gene match. CDR3 size: 15 residues.

With regard to this clone: In the same sample, other DNA sequences code for this CDR3. The chain is built from TRBV5-1 and TRBJ1-4, with D hard to call. Trimming stripped 2 bases from V and 2 bases from J, with 7 bases between. The germline gives CDR1 SGHRS, CDR2 YFSETQ. The CDR3 totals 14 residues. CDR3 nucleotides: TGCGCCAGCAGCTTAGGAACGACTAATGAAAAACTGTTTTTT. Its translation is CASSLGTTNEKLFF.

This clone appeared once. The chain joins TRBV5-4 to TRBJ1-1; D is ambiguous. The CDR3 has 14 residues. Trimming shortened V by 2 bases and J by 0 bases, and 8 bases separated the two germline ends. Germline-derived CDR1 and CDR2 are SGHNT and YYREEE (reference sequence). CDR3 DNA sequence: TGTGCCAGCAGCTTTTATCGGGTGAACACTGAAGCTTTCTTT. Translating it yields CASSFYRVNTEAFF.

The chain links TRBV30 to TRBJ2-5; 10 bases align to TRBD2. The CDR3 spans 16 residues. The germline CDR1 and CDR2 sequences are GTSNPN and SVGIG (reference sequence). V was clipped by 7 bases and J by 5 bases; unmatched bases: 16. The CDR3 sequence is CASLGLAILGGETQYF. The CDR3 coding sequence is TGTGCCTCGTTGGGACTAGCGATCCTCGGGGGGGAGACCCAGTACTTC.

The chain combines TRBV6-1 with TRBJ2-4; unclear D gene. There are 17 residues in the CDR3. V gave up 3 bases and J gave up 1 base, with 16 bases separating them. Germline CDR1 is MNHNS and CDR2 is SASEGT. The CDR3 bases are TGTGCCAGCAGTGACCCCGGTGGGATAAAGGCCAAAAACATTCAGTACTTC. Amino acids: CASSDPGGIKAKNIQYF.

V and J are TRBV6-5 and TRBJ1-3, with a weak D call TRBD1 (5 bases). Trimming removed 5 bases from V and 4 bases from J, with 9 bases in between. Germline values: CDR1 MNHEY, CDR2 SVGAGI. The CDR3 spans 13 residues. CDR3 sequence (DNA): TGTGCCAGCAGTGAGTGGGGGGGAAACACCATATATTTT. Translated, it gives CASSEWGGNTIYF.

The genes are TRBV9 and TRBJ1-2, with 7 nucleotides matching TRBD1. The CDR3 has 14 amino acids. V lost 0 bases, J lost 4 bases, and 3 bases stayed unmatched. CDR1 is SGDLS and CDR2 is YYNGEE in the germline V gene. The CDR3 loop reads CASSVGQGSYGYTF. As DNA, the CDR3 is TGTGCCAGCAGCGTAGGACAGGGTAGCTATGGCTACACCTTC.

CDR3 region: CATSRDTTYEQYF. CDR3 coding DNA: TGTGCCACCAGCAGGGACACAACCTACGAGCAGTACTTC. The chain has TRBV15 and TRBJ2-7; maybe TRBD1 (5 bases). This CDR3 is 13 amino acids long. Germline CDR1 is LNHNV and CDR2 is YYDKDF (reference sequence). V was clipped by 3 bases and J by 2 bases, with 8 bases between them.

This chain uses TRBV14 with TRBJ2-1; 8 nucleotides line up with TRBD2. CDR1 and CDR2 (germline): SGHDN, FVKESK. The CDR3 totals 17 residues. The V segment lost 2 bases and the J segment 3 bases; nucleotides outside the gene matches: 9. CDR3 nucleotide sequence: TGTGCCAGCAGCCAAAACTACTTAGCGGGATTCTACAATGAGCAGTTCTTC. Translated, it gives CASSQNYLAGFYNEQFF.

The chain recombines TRBV6-1 with TRBJ2-1, with D perhaps assigned TRBD1 or TRBD2 (5 bases each). V was clipped by 2 bases and J by 6 bases, with 14 bases between them. The CDR3 spans 15 residues. Germline-derived CDR1 and CDR2 are MNHNS and SASEGT. This CDR3 is CASSENYGASNEQFF. The CDR3 DNA reads TGTGCCAGCAGTGAAAACTACGGGGCCTCCAATGAGCAGTTCTTC.

The V call is TRBV30, the J call TRBJ1-1, with 7 positions matching TRBD1. V was pared by 5 bases and J by 1 base, with 4 bases of the junction left unmatched. The CDR3 contains 13 residues. Germline V CDR1 and CDR2: GTSNPN, SVGIG (reference sequence). The CDR3 loop reads CAWSRTGNTEAFF. CDR3 nucleotide sequence: TGTGCCTGGTCCCGGACAGGGAACACTGAAGCTTTCTTT.

The rearrangement links TRBV7-2 to TRBJ1-1; 7 nucleotides line up with TRBD1. This CDR3 contains 13 residues. Trimming at V came to 5 bases and at J to 11 bases, leaving 11 bases not matched to a gene. Germline values: CDR1 SGHTA, CDR2 FQGNSA. As DNA, the CDR3 is TGTGCCAGCAGCCCCAGGGGGGGGCGGGGGGCTTTCTTT. This encodes CASSPRGGRGAFF. Supplemented by reference TRBV7-2 and TRBJ1-1, the full variable domain reads GAGVSQSPSNKVTEKGKDVELRCDPISGHTALYWYRQSLGQGLEFLIYFQGNSAPDKSGLPSDRFSAERTGGSVSTLTIQRTQQEDSAVYLCASSPRGGRGAFFGQGTRLTVV.

The V gene is TRBV7-2, the J gene TRBJ1-3; TRBD1 is a possible D gene (5 bases). The CDR3 runs to 16 residues. Germline CDR1 reads SGHTA; CDR2 reads FQGNSA. The V gene lost 2 bases and the J gene lost 6 bases, with 17 bases spanning the gap. The CDR3 DNA is TGTGCCAGCAGCTTATCGGGGGACTGGGGTAAAAACACCATATATTTT. Its translation: CASSLSGDWGKNTIYF. The full variable domain, in which reference TRBV7-2 and TRBJ1-3 provide the parts outside the CDR3, is GAGVSQSPSNKVTEKGKDVELRCDPISGHTALYWYRQSLGQGLEFLIYFQGNSAPDKSGLPSDRFSAERTGGSVSTLTIQRTQQEDSAVYLCASSLSGDWGKNTIYFGEGSWLTVV.

This chain connects TRBV5-1 to TRBJ1-4; 12 nucleotides match TRBD1. V gave up 4 bases and J gave up 6 bases; unmatched junction bases: 4. Germline lookup yields CDR1 SGHRS and CDR2 YFSETQ. This CDR3 region has 15 residues. In DNA form, the CDR3 reads TGCGCCAGCAGCCCCGGGACAGGGGGCGATGAAAAACTGTTTTTT. This encodes CASSPGTGGDEKLFF.

The V gene is TRBV7-8, the J gene TRBJ1-3, with 7 bases identical to TRBD1. The ends lost 1 base at V and 2 bases at J; junction bases unmatched: 2. Per the germline V gene, CDR1 is SGHVS and CDR2 is FQNEAQ. This CDR3 is built from 15 residues. The CDR3 loop reads CASSLGQGAGNTIYF. As DNA, the CDR3 is TGTGCCAGCAGCTTAGGACAGGGAGCTGGAAACACCATATATTTT.

The V and J genes are TRBV14 and TRBJ1-3; D unclear. Germline CDR1 reads SGHDN; CDR2 reads FVKESK. The CDR3 loop spans 16 amino acids. Trimming removed 4 bases at V and 1 base at J, with 14 bases between. CDR3 nucleotides: TGTGCCAGCAGCCTGAGGCAGGTTGGGTCTGGAAACACCATATATTTT. It is translated as CASSLRQVGSGNTIYF. Full variable domain (missing parts from reference TRBV14 and TRBJ1-3): EAGVTQFPSHSVIEKGQTVTLRCDPISGHDNLYWYRRVMGKEIKFLLHFVKESKQDESGMPNNRFLAERTGGTYSTLKVQPAELEDSGVYFCASSLRQVGSGNTIYFGEGSWLTVV.

This chain links TRBV6-1 with TRBJ1-1; the D is unclear. The V end was cut by 1 base, the J end by 11 bases, with 11 bases between. The CDR3 extends over 12 amino acids. CDR1 MNHNS and CDR2 SASEGT come from the germline V gene. The CDR3 spells CASSEVKGSAFF. Written as DNA, the CDR3 is TGTGCCAGCAGTGAAGTTAAGGGATCGGCTTTCTTT.

This clone was counted between two and nine times. DNA of the CDR3: TGCGCCAGCAGCCAAGATAGAGGCAGAGGCACGGAGACCCAGTACTTC. Its translation is CASSQDRGRGTETQYF. The chain employs TRBV4-1 and TRBJ2-5; no clear D gene. Deletions cut 0 bases from V and 5 bases from J, with 16 bases between. Germline assignment: CDR1 MGHRA and CDR2 YSYEKL. CDR3 length: 16 amino acids.

This rearrangement joins TRBV29-1 to TRBJ2-3; TRBD2 agrees at 8 bases. Germline V gene data show CDR1 as SQVTM and CDR2 as ANQGSEA. The CDR3 is 16 residues long. V shed 4 bases, J shed 6 bases, and the junction held 15 bases outside the gene matches. DNA for the CDR3: TGCAGCGTTGTGGGTAGCGGGATGGGGCCCTCGGATACGCAGTATTTT. It translates to CSVVGSGMGPSDTQYF.

J is TRBJ1-2 and V is TRBV6-1; no clear D gene. Trimming left V 3 bases short and J 5 bases short, with 7 bases between. CDR1 is MNHNS and CDR2 is SASEGT in the germline V gene. This CDR3 is 12 amino acids long. Here the CDR3 DNA reads TGTGCCAGCAGTGACGGATTTTATGGCTACACCTTC. It specifies CASSDGFYGYTF.

This rearrangement joins TRBV27 to TRBJ2-1; TRBD1 matches 7 bases. There are 15 residues in the CDR3. After removal of 6 bases from V and 0 bases from J, the junction contained 5 bases not matched to a gene. Germline loops: CDR1 MNHEY, CDR2 SMNVEV (reference sequence). The chain's CDR3 is CASSPNRGSYNEQFF. The CDR3 bases are TGTGCCAGCAGCCCAAACAGGGGCTCCTACAATGAGCAGTTCTTC.

The chain combines TRBV9 with TRBJ2-1; possibly TRBD1 or TRBD2 for D (6 bases each). This CDR3 comprises 12 residues. V was trimmed by 4 bases and J by 13 bases, leaving 15 bases between them. Per germline, CDR1 SGDLS and CDR2 YYNGEE. CDR3 protein: CASSPPWGAQFF. The CDR3 DNA reads TGTGCCAGCAGCCCCCCTTGGGGGGCTCAGTTCTTC.

The chain is built from TRBV28 and TRBJ2-5; D remains ambiguous. CDR1 is MDHEN and CDR2 is SYDVKM in the germline V gene. The CDR3 has 12 amino acids. V was shortened by 3 bases and J by 14 bases, with 16 bases between the two germline ends. The CDR3 loop is CASSFRRTEHYF. In DNA form, the CDR3 reads TGTGCCAGCAGTTTTAGGAGAACGGAACACTACTTC.

This chain links TRBV28 with TRBJ2-3; 9 bases are a match to TRBD2. After removal of 5 bases from V and 5 bases from J, the junction contained 11 bases not matched to a gene. This CDR3 comprises 16 residues. Looked up from germline, CDR1 is MDHEN and CDR2 is SYDVKM. The CDR3 DNA follows: TGTGCCAGCAGTCCCCTCCTAGCGGGAACGGAAGATACGCAGTATTTT. Amino acid sequence: CASSPLLAGTEDTQYF. Complete variable domain (other parts from reference TRBV28 and TRBJ2-3): DVKVTQSSRYLVKRTGEKVFLECVQDMDHENMFWYRQDPGLGLRLIYFSYDVKMKEKGDIPEGYSVSREKKERFSLILESASTNQTSMYLCASSPLLAGTEDTQYFGPGTRLTVL.

The rearrangement joins TRBV7-2 to TRBJ2-3, with 9 bases aligning to TRBD2. This CDR3 has 15 amino acids. The germline V gene has CDR1 SGHTA and CDR2 FQGNSA. V lost 1 base to trimming and J lost 1 base; unmatched junction nucleotides: 0. DNA of the CDR3: TGTGCCAGCAGCTTAGGGACTAGCGGCACAGATACGCAGTATTTT. Translated, it gives CASSLGTSGTDTQYF.

The V gene is TRBV28, the J gene TRBJ2-7, with a possible D match to TRBD1 (6 bases). The germline V gene encodes CDR1 MDHEN and CDR2 SYDVKM. Deletions cut 4 bases from V and 5 bases from J, with 12 bases between. This CDR3 comprises 13 residues. The CDR3 reads CASSSHRDDEQYF. The CDR3, as DNA: TGTGCCAGCAGTTCACACAGGGACGACGAGCAGTACTTC.

V gene TRBV7-3 combines with J gene TRBJ2-3; no firm D call. This CDR3 is 13 amino acids long. The germline gives CDR1 SGHTA, CDR2 FQGTGA. The V end was cut by 2 bases, the J end by 5 bases, with 8 bases between. CDR3 DNA sequence: TGTGCCAGCAGCTTATTAAAAGGAGATACGCAGTATTTT. This sequence encodes CASSLLKGDTQYF. The full variable domain, with the rest looked up from reference TRBV7-3 and TRBJ2-3, is GAGVSQTPSNKVTEKGKYVELRCDPISGHTALYWYRQSLGQGPEFLIYFQGTGAADDSGLPNDRFFAVRPEGSVSTLKIQRTERGDSAVYLCASSLLKGDTQYFGPGTRLTVL.